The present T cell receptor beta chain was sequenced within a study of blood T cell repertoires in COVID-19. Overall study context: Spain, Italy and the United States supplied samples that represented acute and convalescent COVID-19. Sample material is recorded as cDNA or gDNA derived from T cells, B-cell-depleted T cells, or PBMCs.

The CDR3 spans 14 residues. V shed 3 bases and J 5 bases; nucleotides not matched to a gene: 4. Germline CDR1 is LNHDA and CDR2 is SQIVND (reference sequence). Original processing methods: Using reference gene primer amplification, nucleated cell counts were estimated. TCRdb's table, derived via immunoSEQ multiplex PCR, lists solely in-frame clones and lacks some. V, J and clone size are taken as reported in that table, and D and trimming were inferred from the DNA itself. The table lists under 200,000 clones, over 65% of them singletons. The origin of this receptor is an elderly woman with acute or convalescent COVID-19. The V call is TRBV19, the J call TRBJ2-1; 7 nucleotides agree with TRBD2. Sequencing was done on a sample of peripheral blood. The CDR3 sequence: CASSMSLADNEQFF. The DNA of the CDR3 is TGTGCCAGTAGTATGAGTCTAGCGGACAATGAGCAGTTCTTC.